This record looks at one T cell receptor beta chain sequence and its context. This table comes from immunoSEQ multiplex PCR, and its TCRdb copy is limited to in-frame clones, with some not included. The sample has roughly 70,000 clones, around 84% seen once; the top ten hold 2.5% to 3.5%. The data are from a study of blood T cell repertoires in COVID-19. In germline, CDR1 is SGHAT, CDR2 FQNNGV. CDR3 length: 14 residues. The ends lost 2 bases at V and 6 bases at J; junction bases unmatched: 5. The sample consisted of peripheral blood. The receptor's source is a man aged 50 to 60 with active COVID-19. The chain combines TRBV11-2 with TRBJ1-2; 8 bases agree with TRBD1. The CDR3 region has the DNA TGTGCCAGCAGCTTAACGGCAGGGGGCGATGGCTACACCTTC. Its protein product is CASSLTAGGDGYTF.